This passage covers 10 T cell receptor beta chains from one sample sequenced in a study of CD8+CD57+ T cells in acquired aplastic anemia (dated by TCRdb to the late 2010s). Sequenced using an Illumina HiSeq 2000. Genomic DNA was used as template for profiling of TCR beta VDJ combinations and CDR3 sequences. Using fastp trimming at Q25 and MiXCR clonotype assembly, TCRdb reanalyzed the public sequencing data and kept in-frame beta chains. Every distinct CDR3 protein forms one entry, paired with its most common genes and DNA. Present in this sample are more than 250,000 distinct CDR3 sequences, about 80% of which were seen just once. The ten largest clones add up to 40% to 55% of the sample. Expansion of CD8+CD57+ cells had been shown by flow cytometry in the patients chosen for sequencing. The specimen sequenced was sorted CD4+, CD8+, or CD8+CD57+ T cells (not recorded which) from PBMCs. These receptors came from a human donor with aplastic anemia.

This clonotype appeared a few times. The chain uses TRBV2 and TRBJ1-5; D gene unclear. This CDR3 comprises 15 residues. The germline gives CDR1 SNHLY, CDR2 FYNNEI. V lost 6 bases and J lost 6, with 18 bases in between. CDR3 nucleotide sequence: TGTGCCAGCAGCTTAAGTAAGGGTTCGAGTCAGCCCCAGCATTTT. It specifies CASSLSKGSSQPQHF.

This clonotype has a single count. The CDR3 does not end in the conserved phenylalanine or tryptophan, so this is likely a read error. Because the CDR3's place on the DNA is in doubt, the DNA is left out and the CDR3 is given as listed by TCRdb. This chain uses TRBV2 with TRBJ1-5. The CDR3 contains 15 residues when both ends are counted. The germline CDR1 and CDR2 sequences are SNHLY and FYNNEI. CDR3 loop: CASSVGTIHEQFQDP.

The chain has TRBV5-4 and TRBJ1-2; the D gene is possibly TRBD1 (6 bases). V shed 5 bases and J shed 4 bases, with 18 bases lying between them. The CDR3 covers 15 residues. Germline V CDR1 and CDR2: SGHNT, YYREEE (reference sequence). CDR3 protein: CASRQGRAGAYGYTF. The CDR3 DNA follows: TGTGCCAGCAGACAGGGACGAGCAGGGGCCTATGGCTACACCTTC.

A remark on this clonotype: One end of the junction is discordant with germline, which a read error may explain. The chain carries TRBV2 and TRBJ1-6; D unclear. This CDR3 spans 15 amino acids. Looked up from germline, CDR1 is SNHLY and CDR2 is FYNNEI. The CDR3 DNA sequence: TGTGCCAGCAGTACATGCGGGAGGCAATCAGCCCCAGCACACTGG. It specifies CASSTCGRQSAPAHW.

As to this clonotype: The junction does not match germline at one end; this may be a read error. The gene calls are TRBV9 and TRBJ1-4; D call uncertain. This CDR3 region has 13 residues. Looked up from germline, CDR1 is SGDLS and CDR2 is YYNGEE. CDR3 DNA: TGCGCCAGCAAGCTGGGCGGTGGGAAAGAACTGTTTTTT. Translated, it gives CASKLGGGKELFF.

Concerning this clonotype: This likely comes from a read error, as the CDR3 has no conserved phenylalanine or tryptophan at its end. It is unclear where the CDR3 begins or ends on the DNA, so no DNA is shown, and the CDR3 is as TCRdb lists it. V gene TRBV11-3 combines with J gene TRBJ2-3; TRBD1, as called in the table, went unchecked against the DNA. Including both end residues, the CDR3 is 13 amino acids long. Per germline, CDR1 SGHNT and CDR2 YENEEA. CDR3 region: CASSLNLAGNPEA.

The chain has TRBV7-3 and TRBJ2-7; D remains ambiguous. CDR1 and CDR2 (germline): SGHTA, FQGTGA. The CDR3 length is 13 residues. For the CDR3, the DNA is TGTGCCACCAGGCAGGTGATCGGCTACGAGCAGCACGTT. Its translation: CATRQVIGYEQHV.

The chain employs TRBV20-1 and TRBJ1-2; TRBD1 might be the D (5 bases). From germline, CDR1 is DFQATT and CDR2 SNEGSKA (reference sequence). V shed 5 bases and J shed 4 bases, with 14 bases lying between them. The CDR3 runs 13 residues. As DNA, the CDR3 is TGCAGTGCTCAAGGGACCGCGGTCTATGGCTACACCTTC. Translation gives CSAQGTAVYGYTF.

The chain combines TRBV14 with TRBJ2-5, with 11 nucleotides matching TRBD2. CDR1 SGHDN and CDR2 FVKESK come from the germline V gene. The CDR3 covers 14 residues. The ends lost 8 bases at V and 12 bases at J; junction bases unmatched: 14. CDR3 loop: CASRLAGGGVNEYF. The CDR3 DNA reads as TGTGCCAGCCGCTTAGCGGGAGGGGGGGTGAACGAGTACTTC. Using reference TRBV14 and TRBJ2-5 for the parts outside the CDR3, the full variable domain is EAGVTQFPSHSVIEKGQTVTLRCDPISGHDNLYWYRRVMGKEIKFLLHFVKESKQDESGMPNNRFLAERTGGTYSTLKVQPAELEDSGVYFCASRLAGGGVNEYFGPGTRLLVL.

The chain couples TRBV28 to TRBJ1-6; D unresolved. The CDR3 loop spans 13 amino acids. Germline values: CDR1 MDHEN, CDR2 SYDVKM. Trimming took off 8 bases at V and 5 bases at J, with 10 bases between the two ends. The CDR3: CASSWTDNSPLHF. In DNA form, the CDR3 reads TGTGCCAGCTCTTGGACGGATAATTCACCCCTCCACTTT.